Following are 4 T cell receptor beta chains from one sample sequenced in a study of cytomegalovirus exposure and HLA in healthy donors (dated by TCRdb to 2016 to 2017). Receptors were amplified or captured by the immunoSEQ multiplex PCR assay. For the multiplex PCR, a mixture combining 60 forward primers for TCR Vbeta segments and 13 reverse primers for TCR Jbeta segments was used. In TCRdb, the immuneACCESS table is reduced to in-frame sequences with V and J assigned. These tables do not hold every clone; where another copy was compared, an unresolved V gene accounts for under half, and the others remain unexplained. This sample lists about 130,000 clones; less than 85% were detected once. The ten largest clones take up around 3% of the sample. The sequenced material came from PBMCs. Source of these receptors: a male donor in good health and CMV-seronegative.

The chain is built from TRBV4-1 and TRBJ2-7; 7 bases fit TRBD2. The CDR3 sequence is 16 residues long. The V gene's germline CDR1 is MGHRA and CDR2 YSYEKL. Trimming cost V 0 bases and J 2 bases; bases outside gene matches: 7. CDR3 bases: TGCGCCAGCAGCCAAGAAATGGCGGGAGCCCCCTACGAGCAGTACTTC. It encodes CASSQEMAGAPYEQYF.

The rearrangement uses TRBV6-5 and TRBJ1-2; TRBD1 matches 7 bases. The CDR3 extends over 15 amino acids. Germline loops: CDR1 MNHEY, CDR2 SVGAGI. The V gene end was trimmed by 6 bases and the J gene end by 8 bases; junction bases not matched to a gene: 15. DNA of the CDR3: TGTGCCAGCAGGCTGCCGGCGACAGGGCGCGGAGGCTACACCTTC. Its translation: CASRLPATGRGGYTF.

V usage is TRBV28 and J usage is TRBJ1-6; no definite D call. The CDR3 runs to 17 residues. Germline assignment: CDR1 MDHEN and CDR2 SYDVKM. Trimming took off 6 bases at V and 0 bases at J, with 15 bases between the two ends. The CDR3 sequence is CASRQIHQFSYNSPLHF. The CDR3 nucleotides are TGTGCCAGCAGACAGATACATCAATTCTCCTATAATTCACCCCTCCACTTT. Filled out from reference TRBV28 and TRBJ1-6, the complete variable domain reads DVKVTQSSRYLVKRTGEKVFLECVQDMDHENMFWYRQDPGLGLRLIYFSYDVKMKEKGDIPEGYSVSREKKERFSLILESASTNQTSMYLCASRQIHQFSYNSPLHFGNGTRLTVT.

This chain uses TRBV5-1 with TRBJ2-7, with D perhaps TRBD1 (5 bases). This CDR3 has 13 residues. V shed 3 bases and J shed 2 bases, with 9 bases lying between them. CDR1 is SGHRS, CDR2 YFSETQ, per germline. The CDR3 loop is CASSSRDTYEQYF. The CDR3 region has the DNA TGCGCCAGCAGCTCCAGGGATACCTACGAGCAGTACTTC. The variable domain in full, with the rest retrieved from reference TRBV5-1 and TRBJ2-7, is KAGVTQTPRYLIKTRGQQVTLSCSPISGHRSVSWYQQTPGQGLQFLFEYFSETQRNKGNFPGRFSGRQFSNSRSEMNVSTLELGDSALYLCASSSRDTYEQYFGPGTRLTVT.